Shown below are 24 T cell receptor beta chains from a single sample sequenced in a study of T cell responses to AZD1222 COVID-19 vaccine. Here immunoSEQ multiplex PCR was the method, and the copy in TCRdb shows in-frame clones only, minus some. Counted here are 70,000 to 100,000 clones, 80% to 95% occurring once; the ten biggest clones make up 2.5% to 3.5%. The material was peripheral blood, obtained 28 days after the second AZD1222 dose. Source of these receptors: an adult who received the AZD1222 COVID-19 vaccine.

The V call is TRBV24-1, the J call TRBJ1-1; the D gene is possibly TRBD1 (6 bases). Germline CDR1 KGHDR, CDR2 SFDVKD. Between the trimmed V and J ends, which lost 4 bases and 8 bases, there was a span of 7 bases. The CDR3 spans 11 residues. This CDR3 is CATSDTGEAFF. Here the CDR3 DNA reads TGTGCCACCAGTGACACAGGGGAAGCTTTCTTT.

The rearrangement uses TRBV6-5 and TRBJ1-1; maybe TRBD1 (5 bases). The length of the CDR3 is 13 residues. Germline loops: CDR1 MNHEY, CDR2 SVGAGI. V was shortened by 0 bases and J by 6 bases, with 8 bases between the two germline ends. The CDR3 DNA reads TGTGCCAGCAGTTACTCGACAGCCCCTGAAGCTTTCTTT. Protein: CASSYSTAPEAFF.

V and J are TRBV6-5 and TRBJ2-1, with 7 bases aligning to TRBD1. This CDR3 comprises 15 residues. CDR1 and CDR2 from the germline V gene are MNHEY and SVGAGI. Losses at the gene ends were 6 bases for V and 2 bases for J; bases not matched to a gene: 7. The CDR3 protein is CASRPRTGAYNEQFF. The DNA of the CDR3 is TGTGCCAGCAGACCCAGGACAGGAGCCTACAATGAGCAGTTCTTC.

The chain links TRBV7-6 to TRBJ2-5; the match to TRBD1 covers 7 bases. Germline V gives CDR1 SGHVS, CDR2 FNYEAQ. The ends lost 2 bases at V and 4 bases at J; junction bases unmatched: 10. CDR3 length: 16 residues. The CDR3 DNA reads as TGTGCCAGCAGCTTATCCCATTCAGGGGGTCGAGAGACCCAGTACTTC. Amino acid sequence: CASSLSHSGGRETQYF.

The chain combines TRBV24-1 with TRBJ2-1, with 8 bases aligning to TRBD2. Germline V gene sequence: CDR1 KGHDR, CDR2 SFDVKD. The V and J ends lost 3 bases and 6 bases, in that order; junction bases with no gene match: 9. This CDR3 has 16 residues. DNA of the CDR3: TGTGCCACCAGTGATATTAGCGGGGCCCCGATCAATGAGCAGTTCTTC. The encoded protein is CATSDISGAPINEQFF.

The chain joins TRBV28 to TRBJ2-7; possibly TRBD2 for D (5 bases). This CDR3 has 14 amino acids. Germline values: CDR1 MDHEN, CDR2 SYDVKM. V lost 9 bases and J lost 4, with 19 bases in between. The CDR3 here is CASKSGSAKYEQYF. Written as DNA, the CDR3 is TGTGCCAGTAAATCGGGTAGCGCTAAGTACGAGCAGTACTTC.

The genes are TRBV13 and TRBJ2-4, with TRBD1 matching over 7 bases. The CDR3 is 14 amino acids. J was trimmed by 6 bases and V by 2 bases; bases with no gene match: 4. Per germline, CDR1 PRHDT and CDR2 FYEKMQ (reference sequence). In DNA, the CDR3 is TGTGCCAGCAGCTTAACAGGGGCAGGAAACATTCAGTACTTC. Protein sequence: CASSLTGAGNIQYF.

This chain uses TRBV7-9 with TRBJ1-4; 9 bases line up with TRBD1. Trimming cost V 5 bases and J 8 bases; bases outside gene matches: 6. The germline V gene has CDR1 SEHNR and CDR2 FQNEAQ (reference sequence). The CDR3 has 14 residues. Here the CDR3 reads CASSRDRAEEKLFF. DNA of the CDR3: TGTGCCAGCAGCCGGGACAGGGCGGAAGAAAAACTGTTTTTT.

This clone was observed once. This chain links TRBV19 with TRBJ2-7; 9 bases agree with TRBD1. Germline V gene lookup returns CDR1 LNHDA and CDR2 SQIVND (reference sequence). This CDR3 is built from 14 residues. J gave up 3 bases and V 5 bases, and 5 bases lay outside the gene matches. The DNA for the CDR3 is TGTGCCAGTAGTGCCACAGGGGGCGACTACGAGCAGTACTTC. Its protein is CASSATGGDYEQYF.

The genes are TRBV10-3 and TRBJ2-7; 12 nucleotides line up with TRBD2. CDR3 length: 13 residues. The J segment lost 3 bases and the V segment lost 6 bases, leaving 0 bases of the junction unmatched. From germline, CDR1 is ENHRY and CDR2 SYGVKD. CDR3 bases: TGTGCCATCAGGGGACTAGCGGGCTACGAGCAGTACTTC. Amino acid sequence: CAIRGLAGYEQYF.

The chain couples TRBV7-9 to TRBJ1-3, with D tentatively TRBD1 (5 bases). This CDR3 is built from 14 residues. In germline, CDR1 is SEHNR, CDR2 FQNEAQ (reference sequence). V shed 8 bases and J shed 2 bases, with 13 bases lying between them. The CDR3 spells CASWGGIAGNTIYF. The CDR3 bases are TGTGCCAGCTGGGGGGGTATAGCTGGAAACACCATATATTTT. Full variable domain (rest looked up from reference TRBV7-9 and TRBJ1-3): DTGVSQNPRHKITKRGQNVTFRCDPISEHNRLYWYRQTLGQGPEFLTYFQNEAQLEKSRLLSDRFSAERPKGSFSTLEIQRTEQGDSAMYLCASWGGIAGNTIYFGEGSWLTVV.

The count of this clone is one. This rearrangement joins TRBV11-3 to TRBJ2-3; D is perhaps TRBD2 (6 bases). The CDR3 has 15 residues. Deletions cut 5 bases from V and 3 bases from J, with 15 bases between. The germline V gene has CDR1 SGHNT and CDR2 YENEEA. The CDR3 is CASSRSGLLTDTQYF. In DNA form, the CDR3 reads TGTGCCAGCAGCCGATCGGGACTGTTGACAGATACGCAGTATTTT. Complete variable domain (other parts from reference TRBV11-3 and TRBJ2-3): EAGVVQSPRYKIIEKKQPVAFWCNPISGHNTLYWYLQNLGQGPELLIRYENEEAVDDSQLPKDRFSAERLKGVDSTLKIQPAELGDSAVYLCASSRSGLLTDTQYFGPGTRLTVL.

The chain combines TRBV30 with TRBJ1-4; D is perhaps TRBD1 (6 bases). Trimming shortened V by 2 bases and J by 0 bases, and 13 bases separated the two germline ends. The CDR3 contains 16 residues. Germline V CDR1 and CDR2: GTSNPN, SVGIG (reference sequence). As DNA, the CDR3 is TGTGCCTGGAGTCCGGGGACAACCGCAACTAATGAAAAACTGTTTTTT. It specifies CAWSPGTTATNEKLFF.

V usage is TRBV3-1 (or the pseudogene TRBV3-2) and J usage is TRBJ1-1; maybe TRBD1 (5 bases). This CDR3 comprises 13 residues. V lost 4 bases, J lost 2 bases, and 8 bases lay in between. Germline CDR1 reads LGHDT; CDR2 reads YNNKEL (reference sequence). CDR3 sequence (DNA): TGTGCCAGCAGCCGAGGACAAAACACTGAAGCTTTCTTT. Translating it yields CASSRGQNTEAFF.

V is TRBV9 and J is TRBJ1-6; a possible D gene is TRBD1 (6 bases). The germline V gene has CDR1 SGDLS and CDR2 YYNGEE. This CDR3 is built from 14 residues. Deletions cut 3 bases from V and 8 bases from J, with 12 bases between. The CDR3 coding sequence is TGTGCCAGCAGCGGGGGGGCGGAGTATTCACCCCTCCACTTT. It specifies CASSGGAEYSPLHF.

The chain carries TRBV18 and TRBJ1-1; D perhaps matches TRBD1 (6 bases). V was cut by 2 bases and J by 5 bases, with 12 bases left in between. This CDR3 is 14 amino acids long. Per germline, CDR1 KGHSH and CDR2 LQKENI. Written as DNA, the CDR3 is TGTGCCAGCTCACCAACAGGGTTTGGGACTGAAGCTTTCTTT. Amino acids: CASSPTGFGTEAFF.

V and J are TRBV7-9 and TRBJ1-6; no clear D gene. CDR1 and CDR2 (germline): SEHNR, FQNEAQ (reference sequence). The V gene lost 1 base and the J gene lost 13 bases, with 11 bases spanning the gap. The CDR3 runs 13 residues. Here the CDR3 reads CASSLGALVPLHF. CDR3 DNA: TGTGCCAGCAGCTTAGGGGCCCTCGTGCCCCTCCACTTT.

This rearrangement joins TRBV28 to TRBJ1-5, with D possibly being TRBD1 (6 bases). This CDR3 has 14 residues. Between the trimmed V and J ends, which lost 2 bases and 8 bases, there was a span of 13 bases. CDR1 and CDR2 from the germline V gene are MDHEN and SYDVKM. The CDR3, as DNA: TGTGCCAGCAGTTTAAGGGGGGAGGGGAAGCCCCAGCATTTT. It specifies CASSLRGEGKPQHF.

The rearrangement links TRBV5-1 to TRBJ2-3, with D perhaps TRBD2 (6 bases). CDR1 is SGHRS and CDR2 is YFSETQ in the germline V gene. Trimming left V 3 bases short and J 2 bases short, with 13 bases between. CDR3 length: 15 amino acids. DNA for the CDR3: TGCGCCAGCAGCTCCGCGGGGCCCCACACAGATACGCAGTATTTT. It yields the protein CASSSAGPHTDTQYF. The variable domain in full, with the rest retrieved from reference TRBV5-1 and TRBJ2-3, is KAGVTQTPRYLIKTRGQQVTLSCSPISGHRSVSWYQQTPGQGLQFLFEYFSETQRNKGNFPGRFSGRQFSNSRSEMNVSTLELGDSALYLCASSSAGPHTDTQYFGPGTRLTVL.

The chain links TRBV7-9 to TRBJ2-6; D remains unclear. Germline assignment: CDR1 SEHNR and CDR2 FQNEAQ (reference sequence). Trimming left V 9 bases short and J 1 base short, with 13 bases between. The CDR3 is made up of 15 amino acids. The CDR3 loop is CASGLETSGANVLTF. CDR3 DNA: TGTGCCAGTGGCCTTGAGACATCTGGGGCCAACGTCCTGACTTTC.

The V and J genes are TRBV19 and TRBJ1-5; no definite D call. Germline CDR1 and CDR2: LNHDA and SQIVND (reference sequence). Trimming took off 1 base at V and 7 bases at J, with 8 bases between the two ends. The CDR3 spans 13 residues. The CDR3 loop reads CASSIGAAQPQHF. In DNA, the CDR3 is TGTGCCAGTAGTATAGGCGCAGCGCAGCCCCAGCATTTT.

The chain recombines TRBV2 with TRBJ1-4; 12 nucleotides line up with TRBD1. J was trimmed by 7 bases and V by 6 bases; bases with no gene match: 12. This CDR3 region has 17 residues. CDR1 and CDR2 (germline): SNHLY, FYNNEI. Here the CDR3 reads CASRSGTGGAEGEKLFF. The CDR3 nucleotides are TGTGCCAGCAGGTCCGGGACAGGGGGCGCGGAAGGTGAAAAACTGTTTTTT.

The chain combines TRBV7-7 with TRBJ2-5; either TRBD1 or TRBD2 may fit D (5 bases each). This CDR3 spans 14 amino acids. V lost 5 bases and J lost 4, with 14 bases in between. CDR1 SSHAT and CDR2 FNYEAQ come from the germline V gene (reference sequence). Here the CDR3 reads CASSLNPGRETQYF. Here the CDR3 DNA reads TGTGCCAGCAGCCTAAACCCGGGGCGAGAGACCCAGTACTTC.

CDR3 sequence: CASSLVSGQVSYEQYF. DNA of the CDR3: TGTGCCAGCAGCTTGGTGTCCGGTCAGGTCTCCTACGAGCAGTACTTC. The V gene is TRBV7-2, the J gene TRBJ2-7; D is ambiguous. From germline, CDR1 is SGHTA and CDR2 FQGNSA. V was cut by 3 bases and J by 0 bases, with 15 bases left in between. The CDR3 has 16 amino acids.